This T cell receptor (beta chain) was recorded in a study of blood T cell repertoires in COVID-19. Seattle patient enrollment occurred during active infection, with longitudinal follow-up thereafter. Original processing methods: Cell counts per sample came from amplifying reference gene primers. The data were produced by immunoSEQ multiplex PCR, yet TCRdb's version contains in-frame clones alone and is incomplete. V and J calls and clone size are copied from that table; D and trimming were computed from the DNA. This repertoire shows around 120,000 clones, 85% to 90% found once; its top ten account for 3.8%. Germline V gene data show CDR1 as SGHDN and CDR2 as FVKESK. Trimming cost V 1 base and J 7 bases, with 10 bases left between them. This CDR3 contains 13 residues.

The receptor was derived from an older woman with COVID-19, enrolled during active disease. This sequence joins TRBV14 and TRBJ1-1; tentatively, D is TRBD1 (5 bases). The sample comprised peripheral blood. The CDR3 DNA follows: TGTGCCAGCAGCCAAGGGGCAAGGGGTGAAGCTTTCTTT. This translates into CASSQGARGEAFF.